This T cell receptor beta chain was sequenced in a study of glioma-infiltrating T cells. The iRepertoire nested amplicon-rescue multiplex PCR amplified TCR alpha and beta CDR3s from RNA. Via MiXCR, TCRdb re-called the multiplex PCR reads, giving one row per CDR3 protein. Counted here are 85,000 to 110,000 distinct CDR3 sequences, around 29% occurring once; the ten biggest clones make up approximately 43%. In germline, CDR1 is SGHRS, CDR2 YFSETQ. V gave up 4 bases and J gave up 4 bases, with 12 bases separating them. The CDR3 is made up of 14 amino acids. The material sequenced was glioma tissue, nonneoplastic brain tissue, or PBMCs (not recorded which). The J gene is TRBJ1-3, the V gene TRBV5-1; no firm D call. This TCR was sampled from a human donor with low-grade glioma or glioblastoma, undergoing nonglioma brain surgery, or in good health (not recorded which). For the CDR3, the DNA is TGCGCCAGCAGCCCCGGCCCTGGAGGAAACACCATATATTTT. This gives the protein CASSPGPGGNTIYF. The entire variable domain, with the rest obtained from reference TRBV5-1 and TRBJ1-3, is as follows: KAGVTQTPRYLIKTRGQQVTLSCSPISGHRSVSWYQQTPGQGLQFLFEYFSETQRNKGNFPGRFSGRQFSNSRSEMNVSTLELGDSALYLCASSPGPGGNTIYFGEGSWLTVV.